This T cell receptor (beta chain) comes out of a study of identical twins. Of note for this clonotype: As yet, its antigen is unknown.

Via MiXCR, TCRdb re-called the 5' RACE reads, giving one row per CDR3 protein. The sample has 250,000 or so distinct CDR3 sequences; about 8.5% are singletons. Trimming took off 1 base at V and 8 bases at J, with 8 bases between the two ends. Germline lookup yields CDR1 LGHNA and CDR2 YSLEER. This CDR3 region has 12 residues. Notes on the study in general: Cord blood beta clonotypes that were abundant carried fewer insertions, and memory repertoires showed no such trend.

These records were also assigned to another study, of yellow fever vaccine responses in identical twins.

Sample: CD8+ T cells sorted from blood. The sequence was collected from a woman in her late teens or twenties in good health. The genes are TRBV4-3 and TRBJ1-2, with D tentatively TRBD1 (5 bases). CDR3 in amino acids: CASSQGRGGYTF. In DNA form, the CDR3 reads TGCGCCAGCAGCCAAGGGAGGGGCGGCTACACCTTC.